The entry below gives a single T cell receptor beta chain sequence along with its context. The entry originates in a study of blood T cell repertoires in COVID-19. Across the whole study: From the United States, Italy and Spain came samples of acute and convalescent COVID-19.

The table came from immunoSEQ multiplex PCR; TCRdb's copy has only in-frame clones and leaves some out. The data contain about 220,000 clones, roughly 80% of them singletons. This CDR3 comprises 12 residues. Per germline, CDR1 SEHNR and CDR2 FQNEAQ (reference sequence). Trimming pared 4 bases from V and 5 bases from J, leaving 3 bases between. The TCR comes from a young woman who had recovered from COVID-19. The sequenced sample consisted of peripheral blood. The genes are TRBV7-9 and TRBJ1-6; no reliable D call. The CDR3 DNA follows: TGTGCCAGCAGCTCAAATAATTCACCCCTCCACTTT. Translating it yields CASSSNNSPLHF.